One sample yielded the 4 T cell receptor beta chains listed below, sequenced in a study of cytomegalovirus exposure and HLA in healthy donors. Researchers ran the PCR with 60 Vbeta and 13 Jbeta primers. Only in-frame clones appear in the TCRdb table, and some are missing; sequencing was by immunoSEQ multiplex PCR. The sample comprises some 150,000 clones, 76% of which are singletons, and roughly 1.6% rests with the top ten. Sequenced material: PBMCs. The receptors were sampled from a woman in her thirties or forties in good health and CMV-seronegative.

The V call is TRBV28, the J call TRBJ2-5; TRBD1 matches 12 bases. The junction had 7 bases not matched to a gene; V was cut back by 8 bases and J by 0 bases. The CDR3 contains 16 residues. From germline, CDR1 is MDHEN and CDR2 SYDVKM. The CDR3 is CASSGQGAAYQETQYF. The DNA of the CDR3 is TGTGCCAGCTCGGGACAGGGGGCGGCATACCAAGAGACCCAGTACTTC.

The chain uses TRBV28 and TRBJ1-4; no clear D. V was pared by 6 bases and J by 4 bases, with 3 bases between. Germline CDR1 MDHEN, CDR2 SYDVKM. CDR3 length: 11 residues. CDR3 amino acids: CASSSNEKLFF. The CDR3 nucleotides are TGTGCCAGCAGCAGTAATGAAAAACTGTTTTTT.

The chain joins TRBV29-1 to TRBJ2-7; TRBD2 matches 8 bases. The germline gives CDR1 SQVTM, CDR2 ANQGSEA. Trimming removed 7 bases from V and 0 bases from J; junction bases left unmatched: 8. The CDR3 totals 14 residues. CDR3 residues: CSAHGGEVSYEQYF. As DNA, the CDR3 is TGCAGCGCCCACGGGGGGGAGGTCTCCTACGAGCAGTACTTC.

A few counts support this clone. CDR3 sequence reads: CASSKRQGVLYEQYF. CDR3 sequence (DNA): TGTGCCAGCAGCAAACGACAGGGGGTCCTCTACGAGCAGTACTTC. The J gene is TRBJ2-7, the V gene TRBV11-2, with TRBD1 matching 9 bases. Looked up from germline, CDR1 is SGHAT and CDR2 is FQNNGV. V was pared by 5 bases and J by 3 bases, with 8 bases of the junction left unmatched. The CDR3 contains 15 residues.